This T cell receptor beta chain originates from a study of cytomegalovirus exposure and HLA in healthy donors. Overall study results and limits: The classifier reportedly diagnosed cytomegalovirus status with high sensitivity and specificity. Upon later analysis, HLA-associated TCR beta chains proved more clonally expanded than other, equally common chains. Most CMV-associated TCR beta chains were later found to appear HLA-restricted.

As concerns this clone: Its specificity is not known.

Germline V gene lookup returns CDR1 SGHDT and CDR2 YYEEEE. The CDR3 is 15 residues long. Primers for the PCR totalled 60 Vbeta and 13 Jbeta. Using immunoSEQ multiplex PCR, the repertoire was profiled, and TCRdb retains in-frame clones only, with some absent. The table lists approximately 80,000 clones. Specimen: PBMCs. The V call is TRBV5-6, the J call TRBJ2-5; weak D call: TRBD1 (7 bases). The J call may not be correct, given that the DNA end is closer to TRBJ2-7. This receptor was taken from a young man in good health and CMV-seropositive. The CDR3 region has the DNA TGTGCCAGCAGCTTTAGGGGGCGGGGTTCCTACGAGCAGTACTTC. Amino acids: CASSFRGRGSYEQYF.